This T cell receptor (beta chain) is from a study of blood T cell repertoires in COVID-19. The overall study: Sources were T cells, B-cell-depleted T cells, or PBMCs; the material itself was cDNA or gDNA.

Authors' analysis steps: Amplified reference gene primers provided the basis for estimating nucleated cell counts. Using immunoSEQ multiplex PCR, the repertoire was profiled, and TCRdb retains in-frame clones only, with some absent. That table furnishes V, J and clone size, whereas the DNA furnished D and trimming. The table includes a few hundred thousand clones, approximately 89% detected once. Enrollees, about 18 to 90 years old, lived in roughly 24 US areas. Cohorts were based on clinical histories the participants reported. This CDR3 has 13 residues. Looked up from germline, CDR1 is PRHDT and CDR2 is FYEKMQ (reference sequence). Trimming removed 5 bases from V and 5 bases from J, with 13 bases in between.

This sequence originates from a woman under 40 who had recovered from COVID-19. The chain has TRBV13 and TRBJ2-7, with D perhaps matching TRBD1 (5 bases). The sequencing sample was made of PBMCs or T cells enriched from blood (not recorded which). CDR3 coding DNA: TGTGCCAGCAGCGTGCGCAGGGTCCACGAGCAGTACTTC. It translates to CASSVRRVHEQYF.